One sample yielded the 15 T cell receptor beta chains listed below, sequenced in a study of T cells expressing NK-cell markers. TCRdb re-called the 5' RACE reads and gives one entry per CDR3 protein, without DNA. This sample contains about 160,000 distinct CDR3 sequences. The sequenced sample was blood T cells: a sorted CD56 or NKG2C T cell subset, CD4+ or CD8+ T cells, or bulk PBMC T cells (not recorded which). The receptors here all came from a woman aged 18-69 years in good health.

The CDR3 sequence: CASSQGTGRQEKLFF. The rearrangement joins TRBV11-2 to TRBJ1-4; TCRdb calls TRBD1, which cannot be checked without DNA. The germline CDR1 and CDR2 sequences are SGHAT and FQNNGV. This CDR3 comprises 15 residues.

The chain has TRBV3-1 and TRBJ2-7; the TCRdb call, TRBD1, lacks DNA for checking. The germline V gene has CDR1 LGHDT and CDR2 YNNKEL (reference sequence). The CDR3 loop spans 19 amino acids. CDR3 in amino acids: CASSQGGAGNPTGSYEQYF.

This chain connects TRBV12-3 or TRBV12-4 to TRBJ1-5; TCRdb indicates TRBD1, and absent DNA this call remains unverified. The length of the CDR3 is 15 residues. The CDR3 sequence: CASSFTRGNNQPQHF.

V usage is TRBV20-1 and J usage is TRBJ1-4; TCRdb designates TRBD1, a call that cannot be tested without DNA. The CDR3 runs 13 residues. The germline gives CDR1 DFQATT, CDR2 SNEGSKA (reference sequence). The CDR3 loop is CSPAGDRDEKLFF.

V usage is TRBV9 and J usage is TRBJ2-7; TCRdb gives TRBD1 as the D gene, but with no DNA this cannot be confirmed. The CDR3 length is 15 residues. CDR1 SGDLS and CDR2 YYNGEE come from the germline V gene. The CDR3 sequence is CASSPGTLSDYEQYF.

The chain combines TRBV30 with TRBJ2-2. CDR1 GTSNPN and CDR2 SVGIG come from the germline V gene (reference sequence). There are 13 residues in the CDR3. The CDR3 sequence is CAWSEQRTGELFF.

This rearrangement joins TRBV6-5 to TRBJ1-2; the D gene TCRdb calls, TRBD1, cannot be checked with no DNA. CDR3 length: 14 residues. Germline V CDR1 and CDR2: MNHEY, SVGAGI. The CDR3 sequence is CASSYNGQGAGYTF.

The V gene is TRBV5-1, the J gene TRBJ1-1; TCRdb's D gene call, TRBD1, goes unchecked for lack of DNA. Germline V CDR1 and CDR2: SGHRS, YFSETQ. CDR3 length: 13 residues. CDR3 loop: CASSRTGKPEAFF.

The genes are TRBV6-5 and TRBJ1-4. There are 15 residues in the CDR3. The germline V gene encodes CDR1 MNHEY and CDR2 SVGAGI. CDR3 in amino acids: CASSYDPHSSEKLFF.

V is TRBV11-2 and J is TRBJ1-2; TCRdb reports TRBD1, a call that lacks DNA to check it against. This CDR3 has 12 residues. Germline V gene sequence: CDR1 SGHAT, CDR2 FQNNGV. The CDR3 region is CASSLTGVGYTF.

V usage is TRBV5-1 and J usage is TRBJ2-1. This CDR3 contains 11 residues. CDR1 and CDR2 from the germline V gene are SGHRS and YFSETQ. CDR3: CASSLAESQFF.

The chain joins TRBV2 to TRBJ2-7; no DNA is available, so the TRBD1 call from TCRdb remains unchecked. The CDR3 sequence is 15 residues long. Germline-derived CDR1 and CDR2 are SNHLY and FYNNEI. The CDR3 loop reads CASRRSTRKDDEQYF.

The chain joins TRBV4-1 to TRBJ2-1; TCRdb designates TRBD2, a call that cannot be tested without DNA. The CDR3 is 17 amino acids. The germline V gene encodes CDR1 MGHRA and CDR2 YSYEKL. CDR3 sequence: CASSQTTGTSGYNEQFF.

The chain combines TRBV7-3 with TRBJ1-1; TCRdb lists TRBD1, though no DNA is available to test this call. The germline V gene encodes CDR1 SGHTA and CDR2 FQGTGA. The CDR3 length is 15 residues. The CDR3 spells CASSPAGARNTEAFF.

CDR3: CSASSGSFDTGELFF. The rearrangement joins TRBV20-1 to TRBJ2-2; TCRdb returns TRBD1, unconfirmable since there is no DNA. CDR3 length equals 15 residues. Germline-derived CDR1 and CDR2 are DFQATT and SNEGSKA (reference sequence).